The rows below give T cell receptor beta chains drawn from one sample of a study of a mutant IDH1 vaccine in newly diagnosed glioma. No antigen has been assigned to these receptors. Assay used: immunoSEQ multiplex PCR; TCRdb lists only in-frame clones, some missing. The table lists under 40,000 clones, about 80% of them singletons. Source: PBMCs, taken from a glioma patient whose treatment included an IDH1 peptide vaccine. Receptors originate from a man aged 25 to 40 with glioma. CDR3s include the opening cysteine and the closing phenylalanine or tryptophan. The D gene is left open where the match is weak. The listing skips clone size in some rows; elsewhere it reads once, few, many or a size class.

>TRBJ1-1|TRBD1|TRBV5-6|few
TGTGCCAGCAGCTTTCGACAGGGCGTGAACACTGAAGCTTTCTTT
CASSFRQGVNTEAFF
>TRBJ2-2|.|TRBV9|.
TGTGCCAGCAACGGAGGGGGGTACACCGGGGAGCTGTTTTTT
CASNGGGYTGELFF
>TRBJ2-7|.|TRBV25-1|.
TGTGCCAGCAGTGATTATGGGACAAGGGGTAGAGAGCAGTACTTC
CASSDYGTRGREQYF
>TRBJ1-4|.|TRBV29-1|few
TGCAGCGCCTCCCCGACAGCGGGTAATGAAAAACTGTTTTTT
CSASPTAGNEKLFF
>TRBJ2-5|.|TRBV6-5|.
TGTGCCAGCAGGATTACAGGGGAGGTAGAGACCCAGTACTTC
CASRITGEVETQYF
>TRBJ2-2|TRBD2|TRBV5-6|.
TGTGCCAGCAGCTGGGGGGGGACCGGGGAGCTGTTTTTT
CASSWGGTGELFF
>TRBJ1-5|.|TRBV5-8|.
TGTGCCAGCAGCTTAGACCAGCCCCAGCATTTT
CASSLDQPQHF
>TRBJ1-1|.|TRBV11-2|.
TGTGCCAGCAGCTTAGGTAGAGGGACTGAAGCTTTCTTT
CASSLGRGTEAFF
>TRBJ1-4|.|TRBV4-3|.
TGCGCCAGCAGCCAAGGGGGAGGGGTAAATGAAAAACTGTTTTTT
CASSQGGGVNEKLFF
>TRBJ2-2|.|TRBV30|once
TGTGCCTGGAGTAAGGGTTCTGATACCGGGGAGCTGTTTTTT
CAWSKGSDTGELFF
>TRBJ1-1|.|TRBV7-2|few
TGTGCCAGCAGCTTAAAAAGGGGGGACACTGAAGCTTTCTTT
CASSLKRGDTEAFF
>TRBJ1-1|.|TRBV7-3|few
TGTGCCAGCAGCTCAACAAGAAACACTGAAGCTTTCTTT
CASSSTRNTEAFF
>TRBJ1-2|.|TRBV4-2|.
TGTGCCAGCAGTCAAACACGTAACTATGGCTACACCTTC
CASSQTRNYGYTF
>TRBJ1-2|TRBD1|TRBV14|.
TGTGCCAGCAGCCAAGAGGGACAGGGCCTTTATGGCTACACCTTC
CASSQEGQGLYGYTF
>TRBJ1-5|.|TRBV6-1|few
TGTGCCAGCAGTCCTTTTCCGGAGCCCCAGCATTTT
CASSPFPEPQHF
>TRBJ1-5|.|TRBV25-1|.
TGTGCCAGCAGACAGGCGGGTGGCAATCAGCCCCAGCATTTT
CASRQAGGNQPQHF
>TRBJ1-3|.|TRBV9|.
TGTGCCAGCAGCGAACAGGGAAACACCATATATTTT
CASSEQGNTIYF
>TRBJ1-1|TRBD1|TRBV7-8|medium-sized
TGTGCCAGCAGCTTAAGGGGACCGACAGGGGGTACTGAAGCTTTCTTT
CASSLRGPTGGTEAFF
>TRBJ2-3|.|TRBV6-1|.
TGTGCCAGCGGACGGGGCCACACAGATACGCAGTATTTT
CASGRGHTDTQYF
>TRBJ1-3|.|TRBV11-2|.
TGTGCCAGCACCTCGGGGACCCCAGGACCTGGAAACACCATATATTTT
CASTSGTPGPGNTIYF
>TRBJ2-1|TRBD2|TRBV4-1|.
TGCGCCAGCAGCCAAGACATAGCGGGAGGGCTGTACAATGAGCAGTTCTTC
CASSQDIAGGLYNEQFF
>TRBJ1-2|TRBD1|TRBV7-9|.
TGTGCCAGCAGCTTAGTCGTTATGGGGACAGGGAGTGGCTACACCTTC
CASSLVVMGTGSGYTF
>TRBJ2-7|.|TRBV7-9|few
TGTGCCAGCAGCAATCGGGAGTTCGGTCAGCAGTACTTC
CASSNREFGQQYF
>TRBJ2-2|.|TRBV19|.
TGTGCCAGTAGGGAGGAATCCTACACCGGGGAGCTGTTTTTT
CASREESYTGELFF
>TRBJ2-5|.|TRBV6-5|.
TGTGCCAGCAGTTACGCGCGGTATGGGGGTCAAGAGACCCAGTACTTC
CASSYARYGGQETQYF
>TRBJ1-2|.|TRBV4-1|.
TGCGCCAGCAGCAACCCCCCATTGGACTATGGCTACACCTTC
CASSNPPLDYGYTF
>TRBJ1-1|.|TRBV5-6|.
TGTGCCAGCAGCTTGGGAAACACATTGAACACTGAAGCTTTCTTT
CASSLGNTLNTEAFF
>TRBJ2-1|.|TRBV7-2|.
TGTGCCAGCAGCTTAGATCCTAGCGACTACAATGAGCAGTTCTTC
CASSLDPSDYNEQFF
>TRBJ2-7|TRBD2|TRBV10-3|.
TGTGCCATCAGTGGTACTAGCGGGGGTTACGAGCAGTACTTC
CAISGTSGGYEQYF
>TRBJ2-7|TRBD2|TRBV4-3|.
TGCGCCAGCAGCCCCTCACTAGCGGGGGGGCCCGACGAGCAGTACTTC
CASSPSLAGGPDEQYF
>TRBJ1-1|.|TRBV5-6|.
TGTGCCAGCAGCCAGAGCTTGCAGGATGAAGCTTTCTTT
CASSQSLQDEAFF
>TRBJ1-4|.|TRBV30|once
TGTGCCTGGAGCGGGCGGGGGGCGCCGACTAATGAAAAACTGTTTTTT
CAWSGRGAPTNEKLFF
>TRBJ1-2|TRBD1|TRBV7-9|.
TGTGCCAGCAGCTTAGCCGGCGGGACAGTGGATGGTGGCTACACCTTC
CASSLAGGTVDGGYTF
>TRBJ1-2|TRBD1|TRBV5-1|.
TGCGCCACCATGGAAGGGCAGGGGGCGGTTGGCTACACCTTC
CATMEGQGAVGYTF
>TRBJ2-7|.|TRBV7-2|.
TGTGCCAGCAGCTTAGTGCGGGACACAGTCTACGAGCAGTACTTC
CASSLVRDTVYEQYF
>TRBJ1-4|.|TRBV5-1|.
TGCGCCAGCACTATGGGCGCAACTAATGAAAAACTGTTTTTT
CASTMGATNEKLFF
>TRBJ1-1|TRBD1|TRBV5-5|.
TGTGCCAGCAGCTTGGTCGGGACAGGGCTTGAAGCTTTCTTT
CASSLVGTGLEAFF
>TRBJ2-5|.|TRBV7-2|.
TGTGCCAGCAGCTTAGCGGTCAGGGTGTATCAAGAGACCCAGTACTTC
CASSLAVRVYQETQYF
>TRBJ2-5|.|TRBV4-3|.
TGCGCCAGCAGCCAAGATGACAGAAGACAAGAGACCCAGTACTTC
CASSQDDRRQETQYF
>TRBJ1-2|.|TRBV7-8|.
TGTGCCAGCAGCTTTGCACAGAAGTACTATGGCTACACCTTC
CASSFAQKYYGYTF
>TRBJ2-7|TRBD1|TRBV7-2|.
TGTGCCAGCAGCTCCGACAGGACAGGCGAGCAGTACTTC
CASSSDRTGEQYF
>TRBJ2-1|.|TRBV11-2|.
TGTGCCAGCAGCCTGGGTGACAATGAGCAGTTCTTC
CASSLGDNEQFF
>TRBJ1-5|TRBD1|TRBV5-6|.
TGTGCCAGCAGCGAAGGGACAGCTAATCAGCCCCAGCATTTT
CASSEGTANQPQHF
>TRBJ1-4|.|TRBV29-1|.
TGCAGCGTTGCCCGCAATGAAAAACTGTTTTTT
CSVARNEKLFF
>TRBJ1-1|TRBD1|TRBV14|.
TGTGCCAGCGGACAGGGCGTGGCTGAAGCTTTCTTT
CASGQGVAEAFF
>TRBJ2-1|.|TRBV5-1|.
TGCGCCAGCAGCTTACAGGGTAATTGGTTTCGGTTCTTC
CASSLQGNWFRFF
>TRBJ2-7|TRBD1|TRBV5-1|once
TGCGCCAGCAGCTCCTCACAGGGGGGTGGAGAGCAGTACTTC
CASSSSQGGGEQYF
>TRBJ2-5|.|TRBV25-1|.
TGTGCCAGCAGTGCCAAGGGGACCAGCGAGACCCAGTACTTC
CASSAKGTSETQYF
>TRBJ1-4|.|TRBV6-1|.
TGTGCCAGCAGTGAAGCGATGGAGACAGGTGAAAAACTGTTTTTT
CASSEAMETGEKLFF
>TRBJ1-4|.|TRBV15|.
TGTGCCACCAGCAGAGTTCTCAAATCATCAATCCCCCATGAAAAACTGTTTTTT
CATSRVLKSSIPHEKLFF
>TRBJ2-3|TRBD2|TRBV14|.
TGTGCCAGCAGCCACCCGGGGGGGACTAGGAGATCAGATACGCAGTATTTT
CASSHPGGTRRSDTQYF
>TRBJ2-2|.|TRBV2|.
TGTGCCAGCACGGGAGCGAGGAACACCGGGGAGCTGTTTTTT
CASTGARNTGELFF
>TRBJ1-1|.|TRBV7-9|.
TGTGCCAGCAGCTTAAATTGGGGAAGAACTGAAGCTTTCTTT
CASSLNWGRTEAFF
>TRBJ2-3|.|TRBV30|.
TGTGCCTCCCTCGTCACAGATACGCAGTATTTT
CASLVTDTQYF
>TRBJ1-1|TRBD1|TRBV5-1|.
TGCGCCAGCAGCTTCGGGACAGCTAACACTGAAGCTTTCTTT
CASSFGTANTEAFF
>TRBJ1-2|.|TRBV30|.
TGTGCCTGGAGTGCCTGGACTTTTGGCTACACCTTC
CAWSAWTFGYTF
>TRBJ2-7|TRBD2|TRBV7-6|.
TGTGCCAGCAGCCAGACCGGGACTAGCGGAGGGGAGGAGCAGTACTTC
CASSQTGTSGGEEQYF